These 17 T cell receptor beta chains originate from one sample sequenced in a study of cytomegalovirus exposure and HLA in healthy donors. A multiplex PCR was run with 60 Vbeta primers and 13 Jbeta primers. Sequenced by immunoSEQ multiplex PCR; TCRdb stores in-frame clones only, minus some. The table shows 120,000 or so clones, with roughly 85% occurring only once. Sequences were obtained from PBMCs. The receptors originated from a man between 18 and 35 years old in good health and CMV-seropositive.

The chain uses TRBV28 and TRBJ1-1; D remains ambiguous. This CDR3 region has 14 residues. The V gene lost 6 bases and the J gene lost 0 bases, with 11 bases spanning the gap. CDR1 MDHEN and CDR2 SYDVKM come from the germline V gene. The CDR3 sequence: CASRRFGMNTEAFF. Here the CDR3 DNA reads TGTGCCAGCAGGCGGTTCGGTATGAACACTGAAGCTTTCTTT.

V and J are TRBV2 and TRBJ1-2; TRBD1 matches 8 bases. This CDR3 spans 13 amino acids. J lost 0 bases, V lost 6 bases, and 0 bases had no gene match. CDR1 and CDR2 (germline): SNHLY, FYNNEI. The CDR3 spells CASRQGANYGYTF. As DNA, the CDR3 is TGTGCCAGCAGACAGGGGGCTAACTATGGCTACACCTTC.

Details on this clone: The junction departs from germline at one end; a sequencing error may be responsible. This chain uses TRBV14 with TRBJ2-7, with 9 bases lining up with TRBD2. CDR1 and CDR2 (germline): SGHDN, FVKESK. This CDR3 comprises 16 residues. The CDR3 sequence is CASSQEEAGGPYEQYF. DNA for the CDR3: TGTGCCAGCAGCCAAGAGGAAGCGGGGGGCCCCTATGAGCAGTACTTC.

V usage is TRBV5-8 and J usage is TRBJ2-1; TRBD1 matches at 7 bases. The ends lost 0 bases at V and 6 bases at J; junction bases unmatched: 3. Germline V gene sequence: CDR1 SGHTS, CDR2 YDEGEE. CDR3 length: 14 amino acids. CDR3 in DNA: TGTGCCAGCAGCTTGGGACAGGGTATCAATGAGCAGTTCTTC. It is translated as CASSLGQGINEQFF.

The chain has TRBV5-6 and TRBJ2-5; 8 bases map to TRBD2. The length of the CDR3 is 13 residues. Germline lookup yields CDR1 SGHDT and CDR2 YYEEEE. The ends lost 4 bases at V and 3 bases at J; junction bases unmatched: 2. The CDR3 DNA reads TGTGCCAGCAGCGCGGGGGGTGAAGAGACCCAGTACTTC. Residues: CASSAGGEETQYF.

The chain combines TRBV19 with TRBJ1-1; D is possibly TRBD1 (5 bases). The V and J ends lost 1 base and 5 bases respectively, with 14 bases between them. The CDR3 totals 15 residues. Germline V gene data show CDR1 as LNHDA and CDR2 as SQIVND (reference sequence). CDR3 in DNA: TGTGCCAGTAGTATAGGGGTCAGGGCGTGGACTGAAGCTTTCTTT. This codes for CASSIGVRAWTEAFF.

The chain links TRBV6-5 to TRBJ1-1; perhaps TRBD1 as D (6 bases). V gave up 8 bases and J gave up 6 bases, with 13 bases separating them. From germline, CDR1 is MNHEY and CDR2 SVGAGI. This CDR3 has 12 residues. The DNA for the CDR3 is TGTGCCAGCGCTATTCAGGGGTCTGAAGCTTTCTTT. Its translation is CASAIQGSEAFF.

This chain joins TRBV7-2 and TRBJ1-5; D gene uncertain. The CDR3 runs to 14 residues. Deletions cut 5 bases from V and 4 bases from J, with 12 bases between. Germline values: CDR1 SGHTA, CDR2 FQGNSA. CDR3 DNA sequence: TGTGCCAGCAGCAGCGGACGGGTGAATCAGCCCCAGCATTTT. Its protein is CASSSGRVNQPQHF.

The chain has TRBV2 and TRBJ2-6; perhaps TRBD1 as D (6 bases). Trimming cost V 10 bases and J 0 bases, with 16 bases left between them. CDR1 and CDR2 (germline): SNHLY, FYNNEI. The CDR3 spans 16 residues. The CDR3 DNA follows: TGTGCCACCAGGACAGCCCTGAGCTCTGGGGCCAACGTCCTGACTTTC. Its protein product is CATRTALSSGANVLTF.

The chain employs TRBV5-1 and TRBJ1-2; the D gene is possibly TRBD1 (6 bases). Looked up from germline, CDR1 is SGHRS and CDR2 is YFSETQ. This CDR3 region has 15 residues. V was shortened by 0 bases and J by 2 bases, with 11 bases between the two germline ends. The CDR3 DNA is TGCGCCAGCAGCTTGGCCGGGAGGGGGAACTATGGCTACACCTTC. Translation gives CASSLAGRGNYGYTF.

The chain recombines TRBV5-4 with TRBJ1-1; 9 nucleotides align to TRBD1. The junction had 13 bases not matched to a gene; V was cut back by 0 bases and J by 4 bases. CDR1 is SGHNT, CDR2 YYREEE, per germline (reference sequence). This CDR3 contains 18 residues. This CDR3 is CASSLGWTGVTSGTEAFF. The CDR3 DNA sequence: TGTGCCAGCAGCTTGGGATGGACAGGGGTTACTAGTGGCACTGAAGCTTTCTTT.

The chain employs TRBV7-9 and TRBJ2-5, with TRBD1 identical over 8 bases. CDR1 SEHNR and CDR2 FQNEAQ come from the germline V gene (reference sequence). This CDR3 has 16 amino acids. The trim removed 3 bases at V and 5 bases at J, leaving 11 bases unmatched. CDR3 in amino acids: CASSFLAGGDGETQYF. CDR3 sequence (DNA): TGTGCCAGCAGCTTTTTGGCAGGGGGCGATGGGGAGACCCAGTACTTC.

The chain recombines TRBV4-2 with TRBJ2-7; D gene ambiguous. Trimming pared 0 bases from V and 0 bases from J, leaving 9 bases between. Germline CDR1 and CDR2: LGHNA and YNFKEQ. The CDR3 spans 15 residues. CDR3: CASSQDRYYSYEQYF. The CDR3 DNA sequence: TGTGCCAGCAGCCAAGATCGCTACTACTCCTACGAGCAGTACTTC.

This chain links TRBV5-6 with TRBJ2-6; 9 nucleotides line up with TRBD1. The CDR3 has 18 amino acids. Germline CDR1 SGHDT, CDR2 YYEEEE. With 0 bases clipped from V and 2 bases from J, the junction kept 6 bases outside the gene matches. The CDR3 region is CASSLARDRVAGANVLTF. CDR3 DNA sequence: TGTGCCAGCAGCTTGGCCCGGGACAGGGTGGCTGGGGCCAACGTCCTGACTTTC. The full variable domain, rest sourced from reference TRBV5-6 and TRBJ2-6, is DAGVTQSPTHLIKTRGQQVTLRCSPKSGHDTVSWYQQALGQGPQFIFQYYEEEERQRGNFPDRFSGHQFPNYSSELNVNALLLGDSALYLCASSLARDRVAGANVLTFGAGSRLTVL.

This clone was recorded a few times. The chain links TRBV5-4 to TRBJ1-2; D may be TRBD1 (6 bases). Trimming shortened V by 1 base and J by 1 base, and 11 bases separated the two germline ends. Germline CDR1 SGHNT, CDR2 YYREEE (reference sequence). CDR3 length: 15 residues. CDR3 in amino acids: CASSLWGRDNYGYTF. The CDR3 DNA sequence: TGTGCCAGCAGCTTGTGGGGGCGAGATAACTATGGCTACACCTTC.

The V gene is TRBV4-1, the J gene TRBJ1-3; the match to TRBD1 covers 8 bases. Germline CDR1 and CDR2: MGHRA and YSYEKL. The CDR3 is made up of 15 amino acids. Germline trimming cut 5 bases from V and 4 bases from J; bases unmatched to any gene: 7. This chain's CDR3 is CASSTTGGYGNTIYF. The CDR3 bases are TGCGCCAGCAGCACCACAGGGGGTTACGGAAACACCATATATTTT.

The genes are TRBV30 and TRBJ1-1, with a possible D match to TRBD1 (5 bases). Trimming removed 5 bases from V and 11 bases from J, with 21 bases in between. Germline CDR1 GTSNPN, CDR2 SVGIG (reference sequence). This CDR3 has 13 residues. The CDR3 sequence is CAWELGQQGGAFF. CDR3 bases: TGTGCCTGGGAACTTGGCCAGCAGGGAGGTGCTTTCTTT.